A selection of T cell receptor beta chains follows, all from one sample in a study of blood T cells in healthy people across ages. TCRdb called the 5' RACE reads again in MiXCR, with one record for every CDR3 protein. Altogether 600,000 or so distinct CDR3 sequences are present, about 21% being singletons, with the ten largest covering approximately 3.7%. Sequenced: blood. Every receptor here comes from a man aged 65 to 85 in good health. CDR3s include the opening cysteine and the closing phenylalanine or tryptophan. The D gene is left open where the match is weak. Size is omitted from some rows. Given values are once, few, many or a class for expanded clones.

abundance	j_gene	d_gene	v_gene	CDR3nt	CDR3aa
once	TRBJ1-2	TRBD1	TRBV6-1	TGTGCCAGCAGGTGGACAGGGGAGTATGGCTACACCTTC	CASRWTGEYGYTF
.	TRBJ2-5	TRBD1	TRBV20-1	TGCAGTGTTGGCCCCTTACACAGGGGGCGAAGAGCGGAGACCCAGTACTTC	CSVGPLHRGRRAETQYF
.	TRBJ2-2	.	TRBV7-9	TGTGCCAGCAGCTTAGTGGGAGAAGATACCGGGGAGCTGTTTTTT	CASSLVGEDTGELFF
.	TRBJ2-3	TRBD2	TRBV12-3/TRBV12-4	TGTGCCAGCAGCCTTCGGACTAGCGGGAGGGGTCAGACAGATACGCAGTATTTT	CASSLRTSGRGQTDTQYF
.	TRBJ1-2	.	TRBV12-3/TRBV12-4	TGTGCCAGCAGTCTGCTGGGTGGCTACACCTTC	CASSLLGGYTF
few	TRBJ2-1	TRBD1	TRBV7-3	TGTGCCAGCAGCTCCCAAGACAGGGCAAATGAGCAGTTCTTC	CASSSQDRANEQFF
many	TRBJ2-3	.	TRBV20-1	TGCAGTGCTAACCTGGGCTACGGGAGCACAGATACGCAGTATTTT	CSANLGYGSTDTQYF
.	TRBJ1-2	.	TRBV19	TGTGCCAGTAGTATAGAATCCCGAGGACCTTCTAACTATGGCTACACCTTC	CASSIESRGPSNYGYTF
few	TRBJ1-2	.	TRBV20-1	TGCAGTGCTGTAACAGGGAGCTATGGCTACACCTTC	CSAVTGSYGYTF
few	TRBJ1-4	.	TRBV7-8	TGTGCCAGCAGCTTGCCAGGGAGCGGTGAAAAACTGTTTTTT	CASSLPGSGEKLFF
.	TRBJ1-5	.	TRBV15	TGTGCCACCAGCAGAGGTGGGGATCAGCCCCAGCATTTT	CATSRGGDQPQHF
once	TRBJ2-5	.	TRBV5-1	TGCGCCAGCGGCCAAACGACAAGGCCAAAAGAGACCCAGTACTTC	CASGQTTRPKETQYF
few	TRBJ2-1	TRBD1	TRBV4-3	TGTGCCAGCAGCCAAGACAGGGGGCATGAGCAGTTCTTC	CASSQDRGHEQFF
few	TRBJ1-1	.	TRBV30	TGTGCCTGGAGTCCCCGCGGCAGGAACACTGAAGCTTTCTTT	CAWSPRGRNTEAFF
few	TRBJ2-3	TRBD2	TRBV5-1	TGCGCCAGCAGCTTGGCGCCTAGCGGAGCAGCAGATACGCAGTATTTT	CASSLAPSGAADTQYF
.	TRBJ2-6	TRBD1	TRBV20-1	TGCAGTGCTAGAGATGTAAGGACAGGGGTCTCCCCTGGGGCCAACGTCCTGACTTTC	CSARDVRTGVSPGANVLTF
.	TRBJ2-5	.	TRBV11-3	TGTGCCAGCAGCCTACGTGGACGGGGCGTGGAGACCCAGTACTTC	CASSLRGRGVETQYF
.	TRBJ2-5	.	TRBV12-3/TRBV12-4	TGTGCCAGCAGTTTTAATGAGGGAGAGACCCAGTACTTC	CASSFNEGETQYF
many	TRBJ2-4	TRBD2	TRBV18	TGTGCCAGCTCACCGGGACTAGCGGTAGCCAAAAACATTCAGTACTTC	CASSPGLAVAKNIQYF
.	TRBJ2-1	.	TRBV20-1	TGCAGTGCCTTGGTGCCCAAGACCATCTACAATGAGCAGTTCTTC	CSALVPKTIYNEQFF
.	TRBJ1-2	.	TRBV29-1	TGCAGCGTTCAAACCCTGAGCTATGGCTACACCTTC	CSVQTLSYGYTF
many	TRBJ2-1	.	TRBV20-1	TGCAGTGCTAGAGTCCCGGAGGCCTACTACAATGAGCAGTTCTTC	CSARVPEAYYNEQFF
few	TRBJ2-5	TRBD2	TRBV15	TGTGCCACCAGCAGAGCTTCTAGCGGGAAAGAGACCCAGTACTTC	CATSRASSGKETQYF
many	TRBJ2-1	.	TRBV7-9	TGTGCCAGCAGCTTAGCGACTCTCAATGAGCAGTTCTTC	CASSLATLNEQFF
few	TRBJ2-3	.	TRBV20-1	TGCGTCGTCGATGGATTCGATACGCAGTATTTT	CVVDGFDTQYF
few	TRBJ2-7	.	TRBV29-1	TGCAGCGTAAAGGACGGTTCCTACGAGCAGTACTTC	CSVKDGSYEQYF